Below, 9 T cell receptor beta chains from the same sample are listed, as sequenced in a study of T cells in women clearing cervical HPV infection. The method was immunoSEQ multiplex PCR; TCRdb's version includes in-frame clones alone and lacks a portion of them. Found here are approximately 52,000 clones; the top ten clones hold about 1.5%. Sequenced: blood buffy coat. All receptors come from a woman aged 18-70 years with a cervical HPV16 infection that either progressed to CIN3+ or cleared (not recorded which).

Comment on this clone: The read ends 3 residues shy of where the CDR3 ends; the end is completed using the germline J gene. The chain employs TRBV28 and TRBJ2-6; D might be TRBD2 (6 bases). Germline CDR1 reads MDHEN; CDR2 reads SYDVKM. This CDR3 comprises 15 residues. V gave up 10 bases and J gave up 0 bases, with 13 bases separating them. CDR3 sequence reads: CAIPAGPSGANVLTF. CDR3 DNA (partial): TGTGCCATCCCTGCGGGGCCCTCTGGGGCCAACGTC. Full variable domain (missing parts from reference TRBV28 and TRBJ2-6): DVKVTQSSRYLVKRTGEKVFLECVQDMDHENMFWYRQDPGLGLRLIYFSYDVKMKEKGDIPEGYSVSREKKERFSLILESASTNQTSMYLCAIPAGPSGANVLTFGAGSRLTVL.

A remark on this clone: The read ends 3 residues early relative to the CDR3; the germline J gene fills the gap. The chain couples TRBV7-9 to TRBJ2-7; D remains unclear. V was trimmed by 5 bases and J by 4 bases, leaving 6 bases between them. The V gene's germline CDR1 is SEHNR and CDR2 FQNEAQ (reference sequence). The CDR3 has 11 residues. The CDR3 protein is CASSHYYEQYF. The sequenced CDR3 bases are TGTGCCAGCAGCCACTATTACGAG.

Note on this clone: The CDR3 extends 3 residues past the end of the read, so its final part is completed from the germline J gene. The gene calls are TRBV10-3 and TRBJ2-1, with TRBD2 as a possible D gene (5 bases). V was clipped by 11 bases and J by 7 bases, with 15 bases between them. CDR3 length equals 12 residues. Germline-derived CDR1 and CDR2 are ENHRY and SYGVKD. Partial CDR3 DNA: TGTGCCTCCAGAGGGCTAAGAAATGAG. It encodes CASRGLRNE. The entire CDR3 protein reads CASRGLRNEQFF.

For this clone: The CDR3 end lies 3 residues beyond the end of the read and is filled in from the germline J gene. The chain combines TRBV5-1 with TRBJ2-5, with 8 bases lining up with TRBD2. V was clipped by 4 bases and J by 1 base; unmatched bases: 3. Germline CDR1 and CDR2: SGHRS and YFSETQ. This CDR3 spans 14 amino acids. The CDR3 region is CASSLAGRQETQYF. The DNA read from the CDR3 is TGCGCCAGCAGCCTAGCGGGCCGCCAAGAGACC. The full variable domain, completed using reference TRBV5-1 and TRBJ2-5, is KAGVTQTPRYLIKTRGQQVTLSCSPISGHRSVSWYQQTPGQGLQFLFEYFSETQRNKGNFPGRFSGRQFSNSRSEMNVSTLELGDSALYLCASSLAGRQETQYFGPGTRLLVL.

Regarding this clone: Sequencing ends 3 residues short of the CDR3 end; the germline J gene provides the rest. The rearrangement joins TRBV2 to TRBJ1-4; 7 positions match TRBD1. V shed 3 bases, J shed 4 bases, and the junction held 2 bases outside the gene matches. Germline CDR1 and CDR2: SNHLY and FYNNEI. This CDR3 is 14 amino acids long. The CDR3 region is CASSEGQYNEKLFF. The CDR3 DNA, read in part, is TGTGCCAGCAGTGAGGGACAGTATAATGAAAAA.

Regarding this clone: Sequencing ends 3 residues short of the CDR3 end; the germline J gene provides the rest. The chain links TRBV16 to TRBJ2-5; 8 bases map to TRBD2. The ends lost 2 bases at V and 0 bases at J; junction bases unmatched: 11. Germline CDR1 reads KGHSY; CDR2 reads FQNENV. The CDR3 extends over 18 amino acids. The sequenced part of the CDR3 DNA is TGTGCCAGCAGCCAAGGGGTAGCGGGAAGGGTGAACCAAGAGACC. Protein: CASSQGVAGRVNQET. The entire CDR3 protein reads CASSQGVAGRVNQETQYF.

Regarding this clone: The CDR3 extends 3 residues past the end of the read, so its final part is completed from the germline J gene. The chain has TRBV19 and TRBJ2-5; 9 positions match TRBD2. Germline loops: CDR1 LNHDA, CDR2 SQIVND (reference sequence). The CDR3 is 14 amino acids. With 7 bases clipped from V and 2 bases from J, the junction kept 5 bases outside the gene matches. The CDR3 DNA, read in part, is TGTGCCAGTACTTCTAGCGGGAAACAAGAGACC. Translated: CASTSSGKQET. The CDR3 reads in full as CASTSSGKQETQYF.

Comment on this clone: The read terminates 3 residues before the CDR3 end, so the remaining end is supplied by the germline J gene. The chain combines TRBV20-1 with TRBJ1-1; no clear D. Trimming left V 6 bases short and J 3 bases short, with 11 bases between. The CDR3 covers 12 residues. Germline lookup yields CDR1 DFQATT and CDR2 SNEGSKA (reference sequence). Partial CDR3 DNA: TGCAGTGCCCCGAAGCTAGACACTGAA. This translates into CSAPKLDTE. The whole CDR3 protein is CSAPKLDTEAFF.

Details on this clone: Read coverage stops 3 residues before the CDR3 terminus; the germline J gene supplies the remainder. The rearrangement uses TRBV5-6 and TRBJ1-3, with D tentatively TRBD1 (6 bases). Between the trimmed V and J ends, which lost 0 bases and 2 bases, there was a span of 6 bases. CDR1 is SGHDT, CDR2 YYEEEE, per germline. The CDR3 has 14 residues. Partial CDR3 DNA: TGTGCCAGCAGCTTGGCAGGGGCTGGAAACACC. Protein: CASSLAGAGNT. The complete CDR3 reads CASSLAGAGNTIYF.